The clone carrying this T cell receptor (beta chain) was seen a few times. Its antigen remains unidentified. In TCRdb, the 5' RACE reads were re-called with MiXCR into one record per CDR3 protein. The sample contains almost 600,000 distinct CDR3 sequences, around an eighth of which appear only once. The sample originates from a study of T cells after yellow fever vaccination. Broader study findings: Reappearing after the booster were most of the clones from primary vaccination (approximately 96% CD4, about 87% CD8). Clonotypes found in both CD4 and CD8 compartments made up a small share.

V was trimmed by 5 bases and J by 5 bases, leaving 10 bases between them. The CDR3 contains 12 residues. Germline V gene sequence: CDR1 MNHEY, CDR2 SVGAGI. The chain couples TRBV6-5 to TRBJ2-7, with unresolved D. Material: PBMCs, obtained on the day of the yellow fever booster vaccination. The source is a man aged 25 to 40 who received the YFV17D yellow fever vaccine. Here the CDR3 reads CASSGGDDEQYF. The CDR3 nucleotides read TGTGCCAGCAGTGGTGGTGACGACGAGCAGTACTTC.